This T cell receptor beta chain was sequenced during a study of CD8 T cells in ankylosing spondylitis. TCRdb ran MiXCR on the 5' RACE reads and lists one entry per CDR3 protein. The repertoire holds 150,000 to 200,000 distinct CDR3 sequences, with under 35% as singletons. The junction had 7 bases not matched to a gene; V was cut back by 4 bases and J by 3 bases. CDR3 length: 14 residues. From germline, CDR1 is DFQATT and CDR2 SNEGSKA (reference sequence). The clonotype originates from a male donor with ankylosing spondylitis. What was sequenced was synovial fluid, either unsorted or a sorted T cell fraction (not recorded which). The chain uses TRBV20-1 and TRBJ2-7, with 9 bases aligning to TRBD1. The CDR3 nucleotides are TGCAGTGCTAAACAGGGGGCGAGACTCTACGAGCAGTACTTC. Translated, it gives CSAKQGARLYEQYF.